A single sample gave rise to the 7 T cell receptor beta chains below, sequenced in a study of shared clonotypes between healthy human individuals. Clones were sequenced by immunoSEQ multiplex PCR, and TCRdb holds only the in-frame ones, with some missing. The sample holds about 2.1 million clones; roughly 95% are singletons and the top ten take under 2%. Naive CD8 isolation took CD45RO-negative cells positively selected for CCR7 and excluded terminally differentiated effector memory CD45RA+ cells. Input material: naive CD8+ T cells from PBMCs. The receptors shown here come from a man between 18 and 35 years old in good health. Some clones in this sample may be carry-over from other donors' samples.

To note about this clone: Different DNA sequences within this sample yield the same CDR3. The chain joins TRBV4-1 to TRBJ2-5; TRBD1 matches 7 bases. The germline V gene encodes CDR1 MGHRA and CDR2 YSYEKL. Germline trimming cut 6 bases from V and 2 bases from J; bases unmatched to any gene: 6. This CDR3 has 14 amino acids. The CDR3 coding sequence is TGCGCCAGCAGTCCAGACAGGGCTCAAGAGACCCAGTACTTC. This encodes CASSPDRAQETQYF.

This chain joins TRBV28 and TRBJ2-7, with a possible D match to TRBD2 (5 bases). Germline V gene lookup returns CDR1 MDHEN and CDR2 SYDVKM. V gave up 6 bases and J gave up 6 bases, with 18 bases separating them. CDR3 size: 14 residues. The CDR3 here is CASSPASLAPEQYF. In nucleotides, the CDR3 is TGTGCCAGCAGCCCAGCCAGCCTAGCTCCCGAGCAGTACTTC. The whole variable domain, remainder taken from reference TRBV28 and TRBJ2-7, is DVKVTQSSRYLVKRTGEKVFLECVQDMDHENMFWYRQDPGLGLRLIYFSYDVKMKEKGDIPEGYSVSREKKERFSLILESASTNQTSMYLCASSPASLAPEQYFGPGTRLTVT.

The CDR3 protein is CASRVVGEGEQFF. The CDR3 nucleotides read TGCGCCAGCAGGGTAGTAGGGGAGGGGGAGCAGTTCTTC. This chain connects TRBV10-2 to TRBJ2-1; 7 bases line up with TRBD2. The CDR3 covers 13 residues. With V trimmed by 6 bases and J by 10 bases, 9 bases remained unmatched. CDR1 and CDR2 (germline): WSHSY, SAAADI.

Note on this clone: Other DNA sequences in the same sample also yield this CDR3. This chain joins TRBV28 and TRBJ1-1; no clear D. Per germline, CDR1 MDHEN and CDR2 SYDVKM. The V and J ends lost 5 bases and 1 base respectively, with 11 bases between them. CDR3 length equals 14 residues. Written as DNA, the CDR3 is TGTGCCAGCAGTCCCGGCGGGGAGAACACTGAAGCTTTCTTT. It codes for CASSPGGENTEAFF.

This clone was seen a single time. CDR3 sequence: CASGLVDTGELFF. The CDR3 DNA reads TGTGCTAGTGGTTTGGTCGACACCGGGGAGCTGTTTTTT. The chain uses TRBV12-5 and TRBJ2-2; D remains ambiguous. This CDR3 is built from 13 residues. Germline V gene data show CDR1 as LGHNT and CDR2 as FRNRAP. Between the trimmed V and J ends, which lost 0 bases and 3 bases, there was a span of 2 bases.

About this clone itself: The identical CDR3 is also encoded by other nucleotide sequences in the sample. The chain carries TRBV15 and TRBJ2-7; 7 positions agree with TRBD1. Germline-derived CDR1 and CDR2 are LNHNV and YYDKDF (reference sequence). The CDR3 spans 14 residues. The J segment lost 3 bases and the V segment lost 1 base, leaving 3 bases of the junction unmatched. In DNA, the CDR3 is TGTGCCACCAGCAGAGCCCGGGACAGCTACGAGCAGTACTTC. Protein product: CATSRARDSYEQYF.

The chain links TRBV11-2 to TRBJ2-3; a possible D gene is TRBD2 (6 bases). V lost 5 bases to trimming and J lost 2 bases, with 17 bases between them. CDR1 is SGHAT and CDR2 is FQNNGV in the germline V gene. The CDR3 is 16 amino acids. CDR3 region: CASSTGLSLHTDTQYF. The CDR3, as DNA: TGTGCCAGCAGCACCGGACTATCTCTGCACACAGATACGCAGTATTTT.